This TCR beta chain came from a study of shared clonotypes between healthy human individuals. Study-level background: Per donor, three plates held CD4 naive cells, three held CD4 memory, two held CD8 naive and one held CD8 memory.

This clone was recorded many times. Its matching antigen is unknown. Overall study findings and caveats: Clonotypes which were not shared had lower generation probabilities than clonotypes that all four donors shared. Around 4.7% of naive CD4 clonotypes were shared across a few donors.

In the authors' methods: From ImmunoSEQ came sequences covering only the junction and carrying no quality scores, so filtering differed. Generated by immunoSEQ multiplex PCR, the TCRdb table keeps only in-frame clones and is missing some. For V, J and clone size, that table is used; D and trimming come from the DNA. The sample has 550,000 to 800,000 clones, approximately 74% seen once. The ends were cut back, 1 base at V and 2 bases at J, with 8 bases in the middle. Germline loops: CDR1 SGHTA, CDR2 FQGNSA. The length of the CDR3 is 14 residues. Sequenced: memory CD4+ T cells sorted from blood. Regarding subset: CD45RA-negative fraction. The clonotype comes from a woman aged 25 to 39 in good health. The gene calls are TRBV7-2 and TRBJ1-1; tentative D call: TRBD1 (5 bases). The CDR3 protein is CASSLEGTNTEAFF. DNA for the CDR3: TGTGCCAGCAGCTTAGAGGGGACCAACACTGAAGCTTTCTTT.